This TCR beta chain was sequenced in a study of blood T cell repertoires in COVID-19. Authors' data handling: Nucleated cell number was recorded as an estimate derived from reference gene primer amplification. The table came from immunoSEQ multiplex PCR; TCRdb's copy has only in-frame clones and leaves some out. That table gives V, J and clone size, and the DNA gave D and trimming. The table lists roughly 290,000 clones, approximately 83% of them singletons. The CDR3 is 17 amino acids. Germline CDR1 ENHRY, CDR2 SYGVKD. Germline trimming cut 0 bases from V and 7 bases from J; bases unmatched to any gene: 8.

Sequencing used PBMCs or T cells enriched from blood (not recorded which). This TCR was recovered from a man under 40 who had recovered from COVID-19. This sequence joins TRBV10-3 and TRBJ2-3, with 12 bases fitting TRBD2. This CDR3 is CAISESTLAGGLNTQYF. In DNA, the CDR3 is TGTGCCATCAGTGAGTCGACCCTAGCGGGGGGGTTGAATACGCAGTATTTT.